This is a list of T cell receptor beta chains from one sample in a study of lymphopenia after photon versus proton radiotherapy. The method was immunoSEQ multiplex PCR; TCRdb's version includes in-frame clones alone and lacks a portion of them. The data contain roughly 14,000 clones, 70% to 90% of them seen just once; the ten biggest clones take up roughly 12%. This specimen consisted of peripheral blood, obtained from a patient treated with proton-based radiotherapy. All receptors come from a man between 65 and 85 years old with pancreatic cancer. The conserved cysteine and the conserved F or W are not part of the CDR3 here. Each record gives: V gene, J gene, CDR3 protein.

>TRBV5-5|TRBJ1-1
ASSLSGRNTEAF
>TRBV5-1|TRBJ2-2
ASSTRGLAGELF
>TRBV19|TRBJ1-3
ASSTWDGISWGNTIY
>TRBV27|TRBJ2-3
ASSDPGGLARADTQY
>TRBV19|TRBJ1-1
ASSPDTDWNTEAF
>TRBV5-1|TRBJ2-1
ASSSLKENEQF
>TRBV6-7|TRBJ1-2
AGIGTAENYGYT
>TRBV5-1|TRBJ2-7
ASSLGGLTSGSYEQY
>TRBV7-9|TRBJ2-1
ASSTGLGGVPYNEQF
>TRBV7-2|TRBJ2-2
ASSLESGQGNGELF
>TRBV6-4|TRBJ1-5
ASSDSWDQPQH
>TRBV7-6|TRBJ1-1
ASSSGRTEAF
>TRBV5-1|TRBJ2-3
ASSPDGTSGSTDTQY
>TRBV5-5|TRBJ1-2
ASSRRDTPYGYT
>TRBV6-6|TRBJ1-2
ASSYGTGSRDYGYT
>TRBV30|TRBJ2-7
AWGPGSWSREQY
>TRBV6-1|TRBJ1-1
ATRLLLDRAAEAF
>TRBV2|TRBJ1-6
ASSEESGNNSPLH
>TRBV5-6|TRBJ1-1
ASSPIAGIMNTEAF
>TRBV30|TRBJ2-3
AWRAASTDTQY
>TRBV9|TRBJ2-2
ASSPRQTNTGELF
>TRBV9|TRBJ1-1
ASSPRDGGGEAF
>TRBV19|TRBJ1-3
ASSRAGNSGNTIY
>TRBV5-4|TRBJ2-7
ASSIRQGTEQY
>TRBV27|TRBJ2-1
ASSPILTGTSYNEQF
>TRBV19|TRBJ2-7
ASSIGRGTYEQY
>TRBV4-1|TRBJ2-3
ASKGASYSEGNTQY
>TRBV9|TRBJ2-1
ASSVQLWPGKYNEQF
>TRBV2|TRBJ1-5
ASKEGEVTNQPQH
>TRBV5-1|TRBJ2-1
ASSEGRGVGNEQF
>TRBV10-1|TRBJ2-1
ASSEGTGGRDEQF
>TRBV9|TRBJ2-3
ASSSSGPSTDTQY
>TRBV4-2|TRBJ2-7
ASSQATSGREQY
>TRBV7-9|TRBJ1-2
ASSSQGWYGYT
>TRBV10-3|TRBJ2-7
ATRHPPGYEQY
>TRBV5-1|TRBJ1-2
ASSLEPQGPVGGYT
>TRBV5-5|TRBJ2-7
ASSNPGQGYEQY
>TRBV29-1|TRBJ2-5
SVVPGRDQETQY
>TRBV19|TRBJ2-6
ASKAATSGANVLT
>TRBV11-2|TRBJ2-1
ASRIAGTGGGNEQF